The 25 T cell receptor beta chains presented below share a single source sample, sequenced in a study of blood T cell repertoires in COVID-19. Method: immunoSEQ multiplex PCR; TCRdb's copy keeps in-frame clones and lacks some. The top ten hold approximately 4% of the sample, which has hundreds of thousands of clones, 80% to 90% seen once. The sample taken for sequencing was PBMCs or T cells enriched from blood (not recorded which). These receptor sequences come from a man aged 25-45 years with acute COVID-19.

This clone has a handful of counts. This chain connects TRBV7-9 to TRBJ2-5, with no clear D. V lost 3 bases and J 4 bases, leaving 9 bases between the germline ends. This CDR3 is built from 13 residues. Per germline, CDR1 SEHNR and CDR2 FQNEAQ (reference sequence). CDR3 in DNA: TGTGCCAGCAGCTTTCTAAGTTTAGAGACCCAGTACTTC. It specifies CASSFLSLETQYF.

The chain is built from TRBV2 and TRBJ2-4; D perhaps matches TRBD2 (6 bases). CDR1 and CDR2 from the germline V gene are SNHLY and FYNNEI. V shed 7 bases and J shed 1 base, with 20 bases lying between them. The CDR3 is 17 amino acids. The CDR3 is CASIPGTSLAAKNIQYF. The CDR3 DNA reads TGTGCCAGCATCCCGGGAACCTCTCTAGCGGCCAAAAACATTCAGTACTTC.

The chain is built from TRBV7-9 and TRBJ2-5; no clear D gene. The CDR3 is 17 amino acids. Germline assignment: CDR1 SEHNR and CDR2 FQNEAQ (reference sequence). The V gene lost 0 bases and the J gene lost 1 base, with 15 bases spanning the gap. CDR3 region: CASSLANRPFSQETQYF. The CDR3 DNA is TGTGCCAGCAGCTTAGCGAACAGACCTTTTAGCCAAGAGACCCAGTACTTC. The full variable domain, in which reference TRBV7-9 and TRBJ2-5 provide the parts outside the CDR3, is DTGVSQNPRHKITKRGQNVTFRCDPISEHNRLYWYRQTLGQGPEFLTYFQNEAQLEKSRLLSDRFSAERPKGSFSTLEIQRTEQGDSAMYLCASSLANRPFSQETQYFGPGTRLLVL.

About this clone: A junction boundary mismatches the germline segment, possibly from a read error. The CDR3 here is CASSRDADTQYF. CDR3 nucleotides: TGTGCCAGCAGCCGGGATGCAGATACGCAGTATTTT. The rearrangement joins TRBV5-1 to TRBJ2-3; a weak D match, TRBD2 (5 bases). The germline gives CDR1 SGHRS, CDR2 YFSETQ. The CDR3 length is 12 residues.

The rearrangement uses TRBV28 and TRBJ1-2; tentatively, D is TRBD1 (5 bases). CDR1 and CDR2 (germline): MDHEN, SYDVKM. The CDR3 contains 14 residues. Deletions cut 1 base from V and 4 bases from J, with 10 bases between. The CDR3 sequence is CASSLSGPPYGYTF. The CDR3 DNA sequence: TGTGCCAGCAGTTTATCAGGGCCTCCCTATGGCTACACCTTC.

This clone was detected only once. The chain couples TRBV6-5 to TRBJ2-2; 8 bases line up with TRBD2. Looked up from germline, CDR1 is MNHEY and CDR2 is SVGAGI. The CDR3 loop spans 14 amino acids. V was clipped by 10 bases and J by 4 bases; unmatched bases: 8. This CDR3 reads CATREGRGTGELFF. The CDR3 region has the DNA TGTGCCACCCGGGAGGGCCGGGGCACCGGGGAGCTGTTTTTT.

This sequence joins TRBV3-1 (or the pseudogene TRBV3-2) and TRBJ1-2, with 11 bases fitting TRBD1. From germline, CDR1 is LGHDT and CDR2 YNNKEL (reference sequence). The CDR3 is made up of 14 amino acids. V was clipped by 4 bases and J by 6 bases; unmatched bases: 4. Written as DNA, the CDR3 is TGTGCCAGCAGCCGTAAGGGACAGGGGGATGGCTACACCTTC. Encoded protein: CASSRKGQGDGYTF.

The V gene is TRBV6-4, the J gene TRBJ2-2; TRBD1 is a possible D gene (5 bases). The CDR3 contains 14 residues. The ends were cut back, 4 bases at V and 5 bases at J, with 11 bases in the middle. Germline CDR1 is MRHNA and CDR2 is SNTAGT. The CDR3 coding sequence is TGTGCCAGCAGTGCGCACCAGGGAACCGGGGAGCTGTTTTTT. Encoded protein: CASSAHQGTGELFF.

This chain links TRBV11-3 with TRBJ2-2; 10 positions agree with TRBD2. CDR1 and CDR2 from the germline V gene are SGHNT and YENEEA. The CDR3 has 18 amino acids. J lost 4 bases, V lost 0 bases, and 8 bases had no gene match. CDR3 sequence: CASSLDRTSGRATGELFF. In DNA, the CDR3 is TGTGCCAGCAGCTTAGATAGAACCAGCGGGAGGGCCACCGGGGAGCTGTTTTTT.

V is TRBV29-1 and J is TRBJ1-3; TRBD1 matches at 7 bases. The length of the CDR3 is 15 residues. J gave up 8 bases and V 4 bases, and 14 bases lay outside the gene matches. Germline V lookup: CDR1 SQVTM, CDR2 ANQGSEA. This CDR3 is CSVVLRDSLVHTIYF. As DNA, the CDR3 is TGCAGCGTTGTTCTCAGGGACAGCCTAGTTCACACCATATATTTT.

This clone has a handful of counts. The chain combines TRBV28 with TRBJ2-7; 10 bases line up with TRBD2. CDR3 length: 14 residues. The V and J ends lost 3 bases and 4 bases, in that order; junction bases with no gene match: 3. Germline V CDR1 and CDR2: MDHEN, SYDVKM. In DNA, the CDR3 is TGTGCCAGCAGTTTCGGACTAGCGGTTTACGAGCAGTACGTC. Amino acid sequence: CASSFGLAVYEQYV.

The chain couples TRBV2 to TRBJ1-4, with D possibly being TRBD1 (6 bases). This CDR3 is 17 amino acids long. The germline V gene encodes CDR1 SNHLY and CDR2 FYNNEI. Trimming pared 2 bases from V and 0 bases from J, leaving 13 bases between. The CDR3 DNA is TGTGCCAGCAGTGAATTGGTTTGGACAGCAACTAATGAAAAACTGTTTTTT. Translation gives CASSELVWTATNEKLFF.

This clone was seen once. The V gene is TRBV5-4, the J gene TRBJ1-3, with TRBD1 as a possible D gene (6 bases). The CDR3 has 17 amino acids. The germline gives CDR1 SGHNT, CDR2 YYREEE (reference sequence). Trimming cost V 0 bases and J 0 bases, with 13 bases left between them. Here the CDR3 reads CASSLGPTGSSGNTIYF. CDR3 nucleotide sequence: TGTGCCAGCAGCTTGGGCCCCACAGGGAGCTCTGGAAACACCATATATTTT.

The gene calls are TRBV19 and TRBJ1-5; 9 bases agree with TRBD1. CDR1 LNHDA and CDR2 SQIVND come from the germline V gene (reference sequence). This CDR3 is 16 amino acids long. V lost 8 bases to trimming and J lost 1 base; unmatched junction nucleotides: 9. CDR3 nucleotides: TGTGCCAGTGATACAGGGGGCAGGATGAGCAATCAGCCCCAGCATTTT. Amino acids: CASDTGGRMSNQPQHF. Together with reference TRBV19 and TRBJ1-5, the CDR3 gives the full variable domain: DGGITQSPKYLFRKEGQNVTLSCEQNLNHDAMYWYRQDPGQGLRLIYYSQIVNDFQKGDIAEGYSVSREKKESFPLTVTSAQKNPTAFYLCASDTGGRMSNQPQHFGDGTRLSIL.

V is TRBV27 and J is TRBJ2-2, with 9 bases fitting TRBD2. Unmatched junction bases numbered 8, after V lost 5 bases and J lost 4 bases. The CDR3 has 16 residues. CDR1 is MNHEY and CDR2 is SMNVEV in the germline V gene (reference sequence). The DNA of the CDR3 is TGTGCCAGCAGTGGGGGGACTAGCCGAGGCACCGGGGAGCTGTTTTTT. Translation gives CASSGGTSRGTGELFF.

This clone was recorded only once. V is TRBV30 and J is TRBJ2-3; D perhaps matches TRBD2 (5 bases). CDR1 is GTSNPN and CDR2 is SVGIG in the germline V gene (reference sequence). The ends were cut back, 5 bases at V and 9 bases at J, with 15 bases in the middle. CDR3 length equals 12 residues. The CDR3 loop reads CAWAPVRGTQYF. The DNA for the CDR3 is TGTGCCTGGGCCCCCGTTAGAGGGACGCAGTATTTT.

J is TRBJ2-1 and V is TRBV29-1; 10 nucleotides align to TRBD2. The CDR3 has 16 amino acids. Germline CDR1 reads SQVTM; CDR2 reads ANQGSEA. V shed 0 bases, J shed 4 bases, and the junction held 6 bases outside the gene matches. CDR3 amino acids: CSVEDVRTSGYNEQFF. CDR3 nucleotides: TGCAGCGTTGAAGATGTCCGGACTAGCGGATACAATGAGCAGTTCTTC.

The V gene is TRBV4-1, the J gene TRBJ2-1, with TRBD2 matching 10 bases. V was clipped by 2 bases and J by 4 bases; unmatched bases: 20. CDR1 and CDR2 (germline): MGHRA, YSYEKL. This CDR3 comprises 21 residues. The CDR3 sequence is CASSQCVLLAGAPWWYNEQFF. CDR3 sequence (DNA): TGCGCCAGCAGCCAATGCGTTTTGCTAGCGGGAGCTCCTTGGTGGTACAATGAGCAGTTCTTC.

As to this clone: Relative to the germline gene, one junction end is altered; a read error may explain this. V usage is TRBV19 and J usage is TRBJ2-1, with a weak D call TRBD1 (5 bases). This CDR3 is built from 15 residues. Germline V gene sequence: CDR1 LNHDA, CDR2 SQIVND (reference sequence). CDR3 nucleotides: TGTGCCAGTAGTTTAGACAGAAGCTCCTACAATGAGCAGTTCTTC. Its translation is CASSLDRSSYNEQFF. Filled out from reference TRBV19 and TRBJ2-1, the complete variable domain reads DGGITQSPKYLFRKEGQNVTLSCEQNLNHDAMYWYRQDPGQGLRLIYYSQIVNDFQKGDIAEGYSVSREKKESFPLTVTSAQKNPTAFYLCASSLDRSSYNEQFFGPGTRLTVL.

The V gene is TRBV10-2, the J gene TRBJ2-1; 8 positions match TRBD1. Germline V gene data show CDR1 as WSHSY and CDR2 as SAAADI. CDR3 length equals 17 residues. The ends lost 7 bases at V and 6 bases at J; junction bases unmatched: 17. As DNA, the CDR3 is TGCGCCAGCAAACGGGACAGGTTTTTAGGCGAGAGCAATGAGCAGTTCTTC. Amino acid sequence: CASKRDRFLGESNEQFF.

The V gene is TRBV24-1, the J gene TRBJ2-3; the D is unclear. The CDR3 length is 12 residues. V lost 5 bases and J lost 3, with 5 bases in between. The germline V gene encodes CDR1 KGHDR and CDR2 SFDVKD. The CDR3 DNA reads as TGTGCCACCAGTGCTAGGACAGATACGCAGTATTTT. It translates to CATSARTDTQYF.

V and J are TRBV19 and TRBJ2-1; perhaps TRBD2 as D (6 bases). Germline V CDR1 and CDR2: LNHDA, SQIVND (reference sequence). Trimming took 5 bases from V and 10 from J, leaving 12 bases between them. The CDR3 runs 12 residues. CDR3 nucleotides: TGTGCCAGTAGTTATACGGGGGACGAGCAGTTCTTC. Its protein is CASSYTGDEQFF.

The chain is built from TRBV27 and TRBJ2-2; 7 nucleotides line up with TRBD2. The length of the CDR3 is 13 residues. CDR1 is MNHEY, CDR2 SMNVEV, per germline (reference sequence). Trimming cost V 2 bases and J 6 bases; bases outside gene matches: 0. The CDR3 DNA reads as TGTGCCAGCAGTTTAGGGGGGGCCGGGGAGCTGTTTTTT. Translating gives CASSLGGAGELFF.

The CDR3 here is CASSQGQSSYNSPLHF. The CDR3 DNA sequence: TGTGCCAGCAGCCAAGGGCAAAGCTCCTATAATTCACCCCTCCACTTT. This chain joins TRBV3-1 (or the pseudogene TRBV3-2) and TRBJ1-6, with unresolved D. This CDR3 region has 16 residues. From germline, CDR1 is LGHDT and CDR2 YNNKEL (reference sequence). Between the trimmed V and J ends, which lost 1 base and 0 bases, there was a span of 7 bases.

This chain links TRBV3-1 (or the pseudogene TRBV3-2) with TRBJ1-5, with 7 bases matching TRBD1. J was trimmed by 6 bases and V by 2 bases; bases with no gene match: 7. The CDR3 contains 15 residues. Germline CDR1 reads LGHDT; CDR2 reads YNNKEL (reference sequence). In DNA form, the CDR3 reads TGTGCCAGCAGCCAAATGACAGGGCGAGGTCAGCCCCAGCATTTT. Translation: CASSQMTGRGQPQHF.